A selection of T cell receptor beta chains follows, all from one sample in a study of PD-L1 blockade in urothelial cancer. Here immunoSEQ multiplex PCR was the method, and the copy in TCRdb shows in-frame clones only, minus some. This sample has about 130,000 clones, with around 84% found just once. The sample here was PBMCs, taken around atezolizumab (anti-PD-L1) treatment. The receptors shown here come from a man between 50 and 59 years old with urothelial cancer. CDR3s include the opening cysteine and the closing phenylalanine or tryptophan.

v_call	cdr3_aa
TRBV19	CASSIGTFSYEQYF
TRBV15	CATSRTGLVTGELFF
TRBV7-2	CASSGGWLAGVTYNEQFF
TRBV27	CASSAPGQGTGANVLTF
TRBV7-2	CASSPDRGSGYTF
TRBV19	CASAKTGLGTSASYEQYF
TRBV11-2	CASSLDYSLRTQYF
TRBV7-9	CASRGQTYEQYF
TRBV6-5	CASSFGLSSYEQYF
TRBV5-1	CASSLTGYGTDTQYF
TRBV4-1	CASSQKPGQGANTEAFF
TRBV7-9	CASSLSGTVAEQYF
TRBV9	CASSVSTGKETQYF
TRBV6-5	CASSYSKQGKGYTF
TRBV7-2	CASSPSDRTGYGYTF
TRBV30	CAWERQGVFDTEAFF